This T cell receptor beta chain was sequenced in a study of shared clonotypes between healthy human individuals. The study, taken as a whole, reports: Non-shared clonotypes displayed generation probabilities falling below those of clonotypes present in all four donors. Inspection by rarefaction showed sorted-subset sequencing to be incomplete despite large depth.

The CDR3 covers 14 residues. V lost 5 bases, J lost 6 bases, and 17 bases lay in between. Germline V gives CDR1 SQVTM, CDR2 ANQGSEA. Of note for this clone: Antigen specificity is unknown.

From CD4+ cells came CD45RA+ naive and CD45RA-negative memory subsets. The authors distributed each subset's genomic DNA evenly over several immunoSEQ plates. TCRdb's table, derived via immunoSEQ multiplex PCR, lists solely in-frame clones and lacks some. This sample yields fewer than 1.8 million clones, of which just under 99% are seen a single time; approximately 0.38% belongs to the top ten. Input material: naive CD4+ T cells sorted from blood. The subset here: CD45RA+ positively selected. This chain uses TRBV29-1 with TRBJ1-5; weak D call: TRBD1 (6 bases). This receptor was obtained from a man aged 25 to 40 in good health. The CDR3: CSVRGPGDGQPQHF. For the CDR3, the DNA is TGCAGCGTTCGGGGGCCTGGAGATGGTCAGCCCCAGCATTTT.